A selection of T cell receptor beta chains follows, all from one sample in a study of shared clonotypes between healthy human individuals. The data were produced by immunoSEQ multiplex PCR, yet TCRdb's version contains in-frame clones alone and is incomplete. In the table there are hundreds of thousands of clones, around 79% of which are singletons. The specimen was PBMCs. The receptors were gathered from a woman aged 40 to 50 in good health. Some clones in this sample may be carry-over from other donors' samples. Both conserved end residues are part of each CDR3. Fields, in order: J gene, V gene, clone size, D gene, CDR3 DNA, CDR3 protein. A D gene is named only where the DNA matches it firmly. Clone sizes are given selectively: once, few, many, or a class where the clone is expanded.

J: TRBJ2-4; V: TRBV6-5; size: NA; D: NA; DNA: TGTGCCAGCAGTTACGCCAAAAACATTCAGTACTTC; CDR3: CASSYAKNIQYF
J: TRBJ2-5; V: TRBV18; size: NA; D: TRBD1; DNA: TGTGCCAGCTCACCACCGCGGGGGACAGGGGAAGAGACCCAGTACTTC; CDR3: CASSPPRGTGEETQYF
J: TRBJ2-7; V: TRBV5-1; size: NA; D: TRBD1; DNA: TGCGCCAGCAGCTTACCCAGGGGGTCCCTAGGCACCTACGAGCAGTACTTC; CDR3: CASSLPRGSLGTYEQYF
J: TRBJ2-7; V: TRBV4-2; size: NA; D: TRBD2; DNA: TGTGCCAGCAGCCAAGACGGACTAGCGGGAGAGGGGGGGGCGTACGAGCAGTACTTC; CDR3: CASSQDGLAGEGGAYEQYF
J: TRBJ2-3; V: TRBV29-1; size: NA; D: TRBD1; DNA: TGCAGCGCGGATCGACAGGGGGCGCCCACAGATACGCAGTATTTT; CDR3: CSADRQGAPTDTQYF
J: TRBJ2-4; V: TRBV4-2; size: NA; D: NA; DNA: TGTGCCAGCAGCCAAGGACGGGCCGGCCTAGCCAAAAACATTCAGTACTTC; CDR3: CASSQGRAGLAKNIQYF
J: TRBJ1-1; V: TRBV9; size: NA; D: TRBD1; DNA: TGTGCCAGCAGTCGGGACAGCTTAAATGAAGCTTTCTTT; CDR3: CASSRDSLNEAFF
J: TRBJ2-6; V: TRBV5-1; size: NA; D: TRBD2; DNA: TGCGCCAGCAGCCCCGACGCGGGAGGGCCATTTGGGGCCAACGTCCTGACTTTC; CDR3: CASSPDAGGPFGANVLTF
J: TRBJ1-2; V: TRBV7-2; size: NA; D: NA; DNA: TGTGCCAGCAGCTTTCGTAACTATGGCTACACCTTC; CDR3: CASSFRNYGYTF
J: TRBJ2-1; V: TRBV4-2; size: NA; D: NA; DNA: TGTGCCAGCAGCCAAACCGGTGGGCTGAGCTCCTACAATGAGCAGTTCTTC; CDR3: CASSQTGGLSSYNEQFF
J: TRBJ2-7; V: TRBV6-5; size: once; D: TRBD1; DNA: TGTGCCAGCACCAGCGTCCGGGACAGGGCCTACGAGCAGTACTTC; CDR3: CASTSVRDRAYEQYF
J: TRBJ1-3; V: TRBV7-9; size: NA; D: NA; DNA: TGTGCCAGCAGTATAGGGACCGCCGCGAACACCATATATTTT; CDR3: CASSIGTAANTIYF
J: TRBJ2-7; V: TRBV7-9; size: NA; D: NA; DNA: TGTGCCAGCAGCTTAGCCAGGGGCCCAAGCTCCTACGAGCAGTACTTC; CDR3: CASSLARGPSSYEQYF
J: TRBJ2-2; V: TRBV5-1; size: NA; D: TRBD2; DNA: TGCGCCAGCAGCCCACCAGGACTAGCGCGCACCGGGGAGCTGTTTTTT; CDR3: CASSPPGLARTGELFF
J: TRBJ1-1; V: TRBV28; size: NA; D: TRBD1; DNA: TGTGCCAGCAGTTCACCCGGGACAGGGAACACTGAAGCTTTCTTT; CDR3: CASSSPGTGNTEAFF
J: TRBJ2-7; V: TRBV13; size: NA; D: NA; DNA: TGTGCCAGCAGCCCGATGTTGGCAAGTCTCGGCGAGCAGTACTTC; CDR3: CASSPMLASLGEQYF
J: TRBJ1-5; V: TRBV28; size: few; D: NA; DNA: TGTGCCAGCAGTACCATACAGGGTTTATATAGCAATCAGCCCCAGCATTTT; CDR3: CASSTIQGLYSNQPQHF
J: TRBJ1-2; V: TRBV19; size: NA; D: NA; DNA: TGTGCCAGTAGTATAGCGGCTCAGGTGGCCTTTGGCTACACCTTC; CDR3: CASSIAAQVAFGYTF
J: TRBJ1-1; V: TRBV28; size: NA; D: NA; DNA: TGTGCCAGCAAGGGACCGAACACTGAAGCTTTCTTT; CDR3: CASKGPNTEAFF
J: TRBJ2-7; V: TRBV7-9; size: NA; D: NA; DNA: TGTGCCAGCAGCCCCACGGGGTACGAGCAGTACTTC; CDR3: CASSPTGYEQYF
J: TRBJ1-2; V: TRBV10-3; size: NA; D: NA; DNA: TGTGCCACCCTGGATGACATTGGTCGTTACTATGGCTACACCTTC; CDR3: CATLDDIGRYYGYTF
J: TRBJ2-2; V: TRBV7-9; size: many; D: NA; DNA: TGTGCCAGACTTCGTCCTCCGGTTCGCGCCGGGGAGCTGTTTTTT; CDR3: CARLRPPVRAGELFF
J: TRBJ1-4; V: TRBV25-1; size: NA; D: NA; DNA: TGTGCCAGCAGTGAAGCACGGAGTAGTAATGAAAAACTGTTTTTT; CDR3: CASSEARSSNEKLFF
J: TRBJ2-3; V: TRBV5-4; size: NA; D: TRBD2; DNA: TGTGCCAGCAGCTTGGGAGGTTTAGCGGGAGCCTCCACAGATACGCAGTATTTT; CDR3: CASSLGGLAGASTDTQYF
J: TRBJ2-5; V: TRBV7-9; size: NA; D: TRBD1; DNA: TGTGCCAGCAGCCCGTCCAGGGGGCCAGGAGAGACCCAGTACTTC; CDR3: CASSPSRGPGETQYF
J: TRBJ2-3; V: TRBV7-3; size: NA; D: NA; DNA: TGTGCCAGCAGCCCTTTCCACAACACAGATACGCAGTATTTT; CDR3: CASSPFHNTDTQYF
J: TRBJ2-7; V: TRBV7-9; size: NA; D: TRBD1; DNA: TGTGCCAGCAGCAGACAGGGCTACGAGCAGTACTTC; CDR3: CASSRQGYEQYF
J: TRBJ1-1; V: TRBV5-1; size: NA; D: NA; DNA: TGCGCCAGCAGCTTGGGCCAGGTGAACACTGAAGCTTTCTTT; CDR3: CASSLGQVNTEAFF
J: TRBJ2-5; V: TRBV30; size: NA; D: TRBD2; DNA: TGTGCCTGGAGTGTATTGCGGACTAGCGGGAGGGCTGAGGAGACCCAGTACTTC; CDR3: CAWSVLRTSGRAEETQYF
J: TRBJ2-2; V: TRBV11-1; size: NA; D: NA; DNA: TGTGCCAGCAGCGTAACTAGCACCGGGGAGCTGTTTTTT; CDR3: CASSVTSTGELFF
J: TRBJ2-6; V: TRBV27; size: NA; D: NA; DNA: TGTGCCAGCAGTTTAACCTTCTCTGGGGCCAACGTCCTGACTTTC; CDR3: CASSLTFSGANVLTF
J: TRBJ2-7; V: TRBV5-1; size: NA; D: NA; DNA: TGCGCCAGCAGCTTGGAGGTAGGATACGAGCAGTACTTC; CDR3: CASSLEVGYEQYF
J: TRBJ2-7; V: TRBV5-1; size: NA; D: NA; DNA: TGCGCCAGCAGCGACGGTGGGATACCTACCCTAGAGAAGCAGTACTTC; CDR3: CASSDGGIPTLEKQYF
J: TRBJ1-4; V: TRBV15; size: NA; D: NA; DNA: TGTGCCACCAGCAGAGAGCAGGGCAGTGAAAAACTGTTTTTT; CDR3: CATSREQGSEKLFF
J: TRBJ2-7; V: TRBV18; size: NA; D: TRBD1; DNA: TGTGCCAGCTCACCACGGCAGGGGGCATCCTACGAGCAGTACTTC; CDR3: CASSPRQGASYEQYF
J: TRBJ1-2; V: TRBV6-5; size: NA; D: NA; DNA: TGTGCCAGCAGGACAGGAGGTGGCTACACCTTC; CDR3: CASRTGGGYTF
J: TRBJ1-2; V: TRBV7-9; size: NA; D: NA; DNA: TGTGCCAGCAGCTTAAGTCGGGGCTACACCTTC; CDR3: CASSLSRGYTF
J: TRBJ1-2; V: TRBV9; size: NA; D: TRBD1; DNA: TGTGCCAGCAGCGTATGGACAGGGGACGACTATGGCTACACCTTC; CDR3: CASSVWTGDDYGYTF
J: TRBJ1-6; V: TRBV28; size: NA; D: NA; DNA: TGTGCCAGCAGTGTCAGTGTCCCACCCCTCCACTTT; CDR3: CASSVSVPPLHF
J: TRBJ2-3; V: TRBV6-5; size: many; D: NA; DNA: TGTGCCAGCAGTTACTCGAGGCCGGAAGATACGCAGTATTTT; CDR3: CASSYSRPEDTQYF
J: TRBJ2-2; V: TRBV9; size: NA; D: TRBD2; DNA: TGTGCCAGCAGCGTATATGCGGGAGGGCTCACCGGGGAGCTGTTTTTT; CDR3: CASSVYAGGLTGELFF
J: TRBJ2-7; V: TRBV30; size: NA; D: NA; DNA: TGTGCCTGGTCCCCGAGGACACCTACCTACGAGCAGTACTTC; CDR3: CAWSPRTPTYEQYF
J: TRBJ2-7; V: TRBV9; size: few; D: TRBD2; DNA: TGTGCCAGCAACGTAGGGACTAGCGACTACGAGCAGTACTTC; CDR3: CASNVGTSDYEQYF
J: TRBJ2-7; V: TRBV19; size: NA; D: NA; DNA: TGTGCCAGTAGTATGACTAGCTACGAGCAGTACTTC; CDR3: CASSMTSYEQYF
J: TRBJ2-7; V: TRBV18; size: NA; D: NA; DNA: TGTGCCAGCTCATCACAGGGCAGCTCCTACGAGCAGTACTTC; CDR3: CASSSQGSSYEQYF